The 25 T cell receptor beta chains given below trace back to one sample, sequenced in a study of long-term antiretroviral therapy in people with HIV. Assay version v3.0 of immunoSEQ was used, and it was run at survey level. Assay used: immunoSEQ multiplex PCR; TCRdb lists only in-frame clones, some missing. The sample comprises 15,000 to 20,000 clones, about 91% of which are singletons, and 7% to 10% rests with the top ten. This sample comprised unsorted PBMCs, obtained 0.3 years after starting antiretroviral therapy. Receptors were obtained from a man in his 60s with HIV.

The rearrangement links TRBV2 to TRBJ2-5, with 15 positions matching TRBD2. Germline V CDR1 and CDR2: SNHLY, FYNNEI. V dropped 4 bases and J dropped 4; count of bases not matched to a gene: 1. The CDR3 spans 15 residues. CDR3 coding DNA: TGTGCCAGCAGTGTGGGACTAGCGGGGGGAGAGACCCAGTACTTC. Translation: CASSVGLAGGETQYF.

CDR3 amino acids: CAWSGGDRRNTEAFF. The CDR3 DNA follows: TGTGCCTGGAGTGGGGGGGACAGACGGAACACTGAAGCTTTCTTT. V gene TRBV30 combines with J gene TRBJ1-1; 7 bases agree with TRBD1. In germline, CDR1 is GTSNPN, CDR2 SVGIG (reference sequence). The CDR3 is 15 amino acids. V was pared by 1 base and J by 1 base, with 6 bases of the junction left unmatched.

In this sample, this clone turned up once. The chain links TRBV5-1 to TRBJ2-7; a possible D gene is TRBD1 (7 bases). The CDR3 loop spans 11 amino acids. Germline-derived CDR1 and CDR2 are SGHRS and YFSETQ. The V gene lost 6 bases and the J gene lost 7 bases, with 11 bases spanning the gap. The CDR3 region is CASKEGAEQYF. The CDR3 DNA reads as TGCGCCAGCAAGGAGGGGGCGGAGCAGTACTTC.

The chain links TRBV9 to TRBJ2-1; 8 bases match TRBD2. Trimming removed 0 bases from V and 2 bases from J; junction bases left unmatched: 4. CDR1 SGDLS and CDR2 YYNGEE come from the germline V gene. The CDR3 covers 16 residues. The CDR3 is CASSVGAGGTYNEQFF. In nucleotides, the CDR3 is TGTGCCAGCAGCGTAGGGGCGGGGGGCACCTACAATGAGCAGTTCTTC.

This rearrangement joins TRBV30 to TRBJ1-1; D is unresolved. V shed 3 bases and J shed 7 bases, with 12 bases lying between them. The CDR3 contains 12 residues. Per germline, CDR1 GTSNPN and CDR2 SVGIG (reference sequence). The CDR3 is CAWRPMGFEAFF. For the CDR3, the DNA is TGTGCCTGGAGGCCAATGGGGTTTGAAGCTTTCTTT.

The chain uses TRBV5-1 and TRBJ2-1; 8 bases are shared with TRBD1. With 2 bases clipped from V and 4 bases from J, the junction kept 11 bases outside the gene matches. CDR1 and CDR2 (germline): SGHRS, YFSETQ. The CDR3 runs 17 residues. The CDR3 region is CASSLRQGPQGYNEQFF. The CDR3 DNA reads TGCGCCAGCAGCTTACGACAGGGGCCCCAGGGGTACAATGAGCAGTTCTTC.

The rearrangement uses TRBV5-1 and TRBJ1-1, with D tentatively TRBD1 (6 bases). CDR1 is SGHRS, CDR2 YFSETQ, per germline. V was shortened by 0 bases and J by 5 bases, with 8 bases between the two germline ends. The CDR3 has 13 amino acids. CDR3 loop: CASSLAGVTEAFF. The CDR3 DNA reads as TGCGCCAGCAGCTTGGCAGGGGTTACTGAAGCTTTCTTT.

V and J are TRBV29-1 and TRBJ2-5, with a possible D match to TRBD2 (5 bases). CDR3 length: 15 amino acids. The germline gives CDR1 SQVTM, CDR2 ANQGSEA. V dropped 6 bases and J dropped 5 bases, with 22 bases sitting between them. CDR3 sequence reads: CSVLAATWFHETQYF. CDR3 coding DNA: TGCAGCGTCCTAGCCGCAACTTGGTTTCATGAGACCCAGTACTTC.

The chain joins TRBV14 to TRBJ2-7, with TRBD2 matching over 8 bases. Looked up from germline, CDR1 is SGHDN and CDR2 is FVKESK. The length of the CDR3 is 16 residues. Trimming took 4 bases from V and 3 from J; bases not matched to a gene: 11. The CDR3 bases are TGTGCCAGCAGCCGAGAGCTAGCGGGTATATACTACGAGCAGTACTTC. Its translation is CASSRELAGIYYEQYF.

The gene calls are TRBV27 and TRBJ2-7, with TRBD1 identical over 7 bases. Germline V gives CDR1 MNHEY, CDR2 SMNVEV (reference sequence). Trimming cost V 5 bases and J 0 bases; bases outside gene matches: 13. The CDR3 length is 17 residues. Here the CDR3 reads CASSNLHFGTASYEQYF. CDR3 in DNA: TGTGCCAGCAGTAACTTGCACTTTGGGACAGCCTCCTACGAGCAGTACTTC.

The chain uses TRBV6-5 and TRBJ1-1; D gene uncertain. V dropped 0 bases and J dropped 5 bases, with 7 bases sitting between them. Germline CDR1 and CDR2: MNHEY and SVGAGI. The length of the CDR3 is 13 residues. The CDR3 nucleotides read TGTGCCAGCAGTTACTCCCTGGAAACTGAAGCTTTCTTT. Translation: CASSYSLETEAFF.

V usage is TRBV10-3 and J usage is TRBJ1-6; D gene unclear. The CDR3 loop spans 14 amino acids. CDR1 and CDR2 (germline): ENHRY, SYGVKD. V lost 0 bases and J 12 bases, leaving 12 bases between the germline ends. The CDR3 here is CAISESTTLEPLHF. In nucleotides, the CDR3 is TGTGCCATCAGTGAGTCGACAACCCTTGAACCCCTCCACTTT.

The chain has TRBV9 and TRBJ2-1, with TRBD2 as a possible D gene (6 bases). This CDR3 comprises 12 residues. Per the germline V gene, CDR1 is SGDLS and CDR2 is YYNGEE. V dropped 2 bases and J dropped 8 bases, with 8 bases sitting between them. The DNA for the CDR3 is TGTGCCAGCAGCGTTCGGGGGTATGAGCAGTTCTTC. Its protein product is CASSVRGYEQFF.

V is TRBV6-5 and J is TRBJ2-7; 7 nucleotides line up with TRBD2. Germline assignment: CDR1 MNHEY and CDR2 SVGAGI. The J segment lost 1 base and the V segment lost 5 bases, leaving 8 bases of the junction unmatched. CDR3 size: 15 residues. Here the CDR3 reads CASSSSGLSSYEQYF. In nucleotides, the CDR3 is TGTGCCAGCAGTAGTAGCGGGTTGAGTTCCTACGAGCAGTACTTC.

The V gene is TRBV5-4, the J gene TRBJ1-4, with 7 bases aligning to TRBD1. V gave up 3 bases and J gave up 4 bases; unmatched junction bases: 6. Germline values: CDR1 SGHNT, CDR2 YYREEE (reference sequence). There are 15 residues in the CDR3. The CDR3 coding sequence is TGTGCCAGCAGCTCCGGGACAGACATTAATGAAAAACTGTTTTTT. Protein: CASSSGTDINEKLFF. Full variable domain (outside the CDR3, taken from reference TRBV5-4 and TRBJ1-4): ETGVTQSPTHLIKTRGQQVTLRCSSQSGHNTVSWYQQALGQGPQFIFQYYREEENGRGNFPPRFSGLQFPNYSSELNVNALELDDSALYLCASSSGTDINEKLFFGSGTQLSVL.

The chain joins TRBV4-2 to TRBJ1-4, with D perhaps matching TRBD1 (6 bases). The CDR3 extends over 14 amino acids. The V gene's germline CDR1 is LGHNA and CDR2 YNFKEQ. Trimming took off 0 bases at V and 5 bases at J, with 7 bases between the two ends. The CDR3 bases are TGTGCCAGCAGCCAAGAGGGGGCCAATGAAAAACTGTTTTTT. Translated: CASSQEGANEKLFF.

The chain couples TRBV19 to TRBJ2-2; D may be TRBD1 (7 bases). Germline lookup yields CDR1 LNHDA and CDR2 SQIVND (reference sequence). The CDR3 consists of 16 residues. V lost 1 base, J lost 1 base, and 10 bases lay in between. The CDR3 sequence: CASSIGRGENTGELFF. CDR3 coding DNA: TGTGCCAGTAGTATAGGCAGGGGGGAGAACACCGGGGAGCTGTTTTTT.

The CDR3 region has the DNA TGCGCCAGCAGTTTTACTACCGGGACAGACAATGAGCAGTTCTTC. This translates into CASSFTTGTDNEQFF. The chain employs TRBV5-1 and TRBJ2-1; the match to TRBD1 covers 7 bases. Trimming at V came to 5 bases and at J to 5 bases, leaving 10 bases not matched to a gene. This CDR3 spans 15 amino acids. The germline V gene encodes CDR1 SGHRS and CDR2 YFSETQ.

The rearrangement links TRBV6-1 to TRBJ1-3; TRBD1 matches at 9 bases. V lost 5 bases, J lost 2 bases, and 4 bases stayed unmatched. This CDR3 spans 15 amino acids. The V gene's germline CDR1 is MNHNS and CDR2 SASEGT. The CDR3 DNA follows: TGTGCCAGCAGTATGAGGACAGGGGCTGGAAACACCATATATTTT. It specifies CASSMRTGAGNTIYF.

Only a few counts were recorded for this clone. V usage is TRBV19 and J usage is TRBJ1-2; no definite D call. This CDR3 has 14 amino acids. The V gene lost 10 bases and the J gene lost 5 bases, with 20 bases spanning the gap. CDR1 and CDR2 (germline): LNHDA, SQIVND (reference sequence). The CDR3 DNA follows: TGTGCCACCACCGTCGGGAGTCTGGTGTATGGCTACACCTTC. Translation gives CATTVGSLVYGYTF.

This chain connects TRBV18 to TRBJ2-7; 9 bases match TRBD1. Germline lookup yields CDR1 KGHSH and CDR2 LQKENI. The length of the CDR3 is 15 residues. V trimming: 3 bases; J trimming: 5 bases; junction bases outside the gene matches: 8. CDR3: CASSPRQGVGNEQYF. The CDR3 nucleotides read TGTGCCAGCTCACCTAGACAGGGGGTGGGCAACGAGCAGTACTTC.

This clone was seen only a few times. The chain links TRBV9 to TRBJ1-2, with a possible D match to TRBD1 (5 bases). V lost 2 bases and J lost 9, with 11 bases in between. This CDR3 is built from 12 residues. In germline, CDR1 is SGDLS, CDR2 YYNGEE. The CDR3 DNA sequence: TGTGCCAGCAGCGTGAGCCGGGGGAGCTACACCTTC. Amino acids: CASSVSRGSYTF.

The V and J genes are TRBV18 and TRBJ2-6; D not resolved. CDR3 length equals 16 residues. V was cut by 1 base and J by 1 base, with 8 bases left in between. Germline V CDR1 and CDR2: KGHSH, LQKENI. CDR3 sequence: CASSPLAGSGANVLTF. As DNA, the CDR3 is TGTGCCAGCTCACCACTGGCTGGGTCTGGGGCCAACGTCCTGACTTTC.

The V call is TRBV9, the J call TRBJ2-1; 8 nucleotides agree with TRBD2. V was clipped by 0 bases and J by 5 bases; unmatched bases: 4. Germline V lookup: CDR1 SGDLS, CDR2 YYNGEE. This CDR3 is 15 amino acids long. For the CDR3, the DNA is TGTGCCAGCAGCGTAGACGGGAGGGCCAACAATGAGCAGTTCTTC. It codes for CASSVDGRANNEQFF.

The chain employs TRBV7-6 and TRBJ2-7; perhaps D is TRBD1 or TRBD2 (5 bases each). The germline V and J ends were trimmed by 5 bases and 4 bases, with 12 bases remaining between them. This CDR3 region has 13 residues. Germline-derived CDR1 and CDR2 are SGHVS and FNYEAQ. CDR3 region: CASSPGALYEQYF. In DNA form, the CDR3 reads TGTGCCAGCAGCCCCGGGGCCCTGTACGAGCAGTACTTC.